This is a list of T cell receptor beta chains from one sample in a study of shared clonotypes between healthy human individuals. The method was immunoSEQ multiplex PCR; TCRdb's version includes in-frame clones alone and lacks a portion of them. The sample consists of millions of clones, 90% to 95% of them appearing once. The sample comprised naive CD4+ T cells from PBMCs. The receptors were gathered from a man aged 18 to 30 in good health. Some clones in this sample may be carry-over from other donors' samples. Both conserved end residues are part of each CDR3. A D gene is named only where the DNA matches it firmly. For some rows the clone size is stated as once, few or many, or as a class when expanded; others skip it.

d_gene,abundance,len,v_gene,j_gene,CDR3aa,CDR3nt
NA,NA,15,TRBV10-3,TRBJ2-4,CAISESRTLANIQYF,TGTGCCATCAGTGAGTCACGGACTTTGGCCAACATTCAGTACTTC
NA,NA,16,TRBV4-3,TRBJ2-3,CASSRFSGAGTDTQYF,TGCGCCAGCAGCCGCTTTTCGGGGGCTGGCACAGATACGCAGTATTTT
TRBD2,NA,14,TRBV4-2,TRBJ2-7,CASSQGLASYEQYF,TGTGCCAGCAGCCAAGGACTAGCTTCGTACGAGCAGTACTTC
TRBD2,once,19,TRBV27,TRBJ2-2,CASSPISGRPQTNTGELFF,TGTGCCAGCAGTCCGATTAGCGGGAGGCCTCAGACTAACACCGGGGAGCTGTTTTTT
TRBD2,NA,15,TRBV9,TRBJ2-5,CASSTLAGDGETQYF,TGTGCCAGCAGCACACTAGCGGGAGACGGGGAGACCCAGTACTTC
TRBD1,NA,17,TRBV29-1,TRBJ2-1,CSVEETVGRGKYNEQFF,TGCAGCGTTGAAGAAACGGTGGGCAGGGGGAAGTACAATGAGCAGTTCTTC
NA,NA,12,TRBV7-2,TRBJ1-1,CASSLVTTEAFF,TGTGCCAGCAGCCTCGTGACCACTGAAGCTTTCTTT
NA,NA,15,TRBV9,TRBJ2-1,CASSSGGGSYNEQFF,TGTGCCAGCAGCTCTGGAGGGGGGTCCTACAATGAGCAGTTCTTC
NA,NA,17,TRBV4-1,TRBJ1-5,CASSQDGIRLSNQPQHF,TGCGCCAGCAGCCAAGACGGTATTCGTCTTAGCAATCAGCCCCAGCATTTT
TRBD2,NA,15,TRBV6-5,TRBJ2-7,CASSYEAGRAYEQYF,TGTGCCAGCAGTTATGAGGCAGGGAGGGCCTACGAGCAGTACTTC
TRBD2,once,14,TRBV29-1,TRBJ2-1,CSVELAGGADEQFF,TGCAGCGTCGAACTAGCGGGAGGGGCGGATGAGCAGTTCTTC
TRBD1,NA,14,TRBV7-9,TRBJ1-2,CASSILDRVDGYTF,TGTGCCAGCAGCATCTTGGACAGGGTGGATGGCTACACCTTC
NA,NA,15,TRBV5-1,TRBJ2-1,CASRALSGWDNEQFF,TGCGCCAGCAGAGCCCTGAGTGGGTGGGACAATGAGCAGTTCTTC
TRBD1,NA,16,TRBV6-1,TRBJ2-7,CASSEYDRGSPYEQYF,TGTGCCAGCAGTGAATATGACAGGGGGTCCCCCTACGAGCAGTACTTC
NA,NA,12,TRBV7-2,TRBJ2-1,CASSLASTEQFF,TGTGCCAGCAGCTTAGCTAGCACTGAGCAGTTCTTC
NA,NA,15,TRBV9,TRBJ1-3,CASSVDRHSGNTIYF,TGTGCCAGCAGCGTGGACAGACACTCTGGAAACACCATATATTTT
TRBD1,NA,15,TRBV5-1,TRBJ1-1,CASSSDRGWSTEAFF,TGCGCCAGCAGCTCTGACAGGGGGTGGAGTACTGAAGCTTTCTTT
TRBD2,NA,16,TRBV5-6,TRBJ2-1,CASSFETSGSYNEQFF,TGTGCCAGCAGCTTTGAGACTAGCGGGAGCTACAATGAGCAGTTCTTC
NA,once,15,TRBV28,TRBJ2-2,CASSLGGALSGELFF,TGTGCCAGCAGTTTAGGGGGGGCGCTTAGCGGGGAGCTGTTTTTT
NA,NA,16,TRBV9,TRBJ2-1,CASSVGGTTAHNEQFF,TGTGCCAGCAGCGTAGGCGGGACCACCGCGCACAATGAGCAGTTCTTC
NA,NA,16,TRBV5-1,TRBJ2-1,CASSSWGGNDYNEQFF,TGCGCCAGCAGCTCCTGGGGCGGGAACGACTACAATGAGCAGTTCTTC
NA,NA,16,TRBV28,TRBJ1-2,CAIQGGLGATNYGYTF,TGTGCCATCCAAGGGGGGCTGGGGGCAACTAACTATGGCTACACCTTC
NA,NA,15,TRBV18,TRBJ2-7,CASSPNRNSPYEQYF,TGTGCCAGCTCACCAAATAGAAACAGCCCCTACGAGCAGTACTTC
NA,once,19,TRBV7-9,TRBJ2-2,CASSLTTRVQVENTGELFF,TGTGCCAGCAGCTTAACAACCCGAGTCCAGGTAGAAAACACCGGGGAGCTGTTTTTT